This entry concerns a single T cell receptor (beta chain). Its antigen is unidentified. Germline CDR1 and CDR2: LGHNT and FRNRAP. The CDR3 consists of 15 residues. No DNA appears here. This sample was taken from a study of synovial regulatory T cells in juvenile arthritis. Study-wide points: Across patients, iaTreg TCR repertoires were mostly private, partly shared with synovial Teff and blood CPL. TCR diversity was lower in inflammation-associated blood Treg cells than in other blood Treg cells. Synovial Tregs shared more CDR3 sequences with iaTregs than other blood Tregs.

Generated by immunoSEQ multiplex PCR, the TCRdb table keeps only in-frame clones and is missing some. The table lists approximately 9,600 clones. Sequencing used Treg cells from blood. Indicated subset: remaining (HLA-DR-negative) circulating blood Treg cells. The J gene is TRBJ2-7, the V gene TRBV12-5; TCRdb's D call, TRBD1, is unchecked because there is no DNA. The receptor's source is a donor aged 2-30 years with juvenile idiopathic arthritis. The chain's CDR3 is CASGLWGRETYEQYF.